These 29 T cell receptor beta chains originate from one sample sequenced in a study of PD-1 blockade in classical Hodgkin lymphoma. All patients relapsed after autologous stem cell transplantation, and brentuximab vedotin exposure varied. Clones were sequenced by immunoSEQ multiplex PCR, and TCRdb holds only the in-frame ones, with some missing. The profile shows some 96,000 clones, roughly 92% of them singletons. Sequencing was performed on peripheral blood mononuclear cells (PBMCs), taken at baseline. These receptors were collected from a human donor with classical Hodgkin lymphoma.

The CDR3, as DNA: TGTGCCATCAGTGATCAGGACAGGGTCAACGAGCAGTACTTC. Protein sequence: CAISDQDRVNEQYF. The gene calls are TRBV10-3 and TRBJ2-7; 8 bases agree with TRBD1. The CDR3 totals 14 residues. V shed 3 bases, J shed 5 bases, and the junction held 6 bases outside the gene matches. The germline V gene encodes CDR1 ENHRY and CDR2 SYGVKD.

This clone was observed once. This chain joins TRBV4-1 and TRBJ2-7; D uncertain. Trimming took off 4 bases at V and 4 bases at J, with 14 bases between the two ends. This CDR3 spans 14 amino acids. Germline values: CDR1 MGHRA, CDR2 YSYEKL. The CDR3 region is CASSLGASRYEQYF. CDR3 DNA sequence: TGCGCCAGCAGCCTAGGCGCATCAAGGTACGAGCAGTACTTC.

The chain couples TRBV7-3 to TRBJ2-3, with D perhaps matching TRBD2 (5 bases). V gave up 5 bases and J gave up 0 bases, with 15 bases separating them. The CDR3 is 16 residues long. Germline loops: CDR1 SGHTA, CDR2 FQGTGA. The CDR3 region is CASSRNGGRSTDTQYF. CDR3 nucleotide sequence: TGTGCCAGCAGCCGCAATGGAGGCAGAAGCACAGATACGCAGTATTTT.

V gene TRBV6-4 combines with J gene TRBJ1-2, with D tentatively TRBD1 (6 bases). The CDR3 runs to 16 residues. Deletions cut 4 bases from V and 2 bases from J, with 17 bases between. CDR1 is MRHNA, CDR2 SNTAGT, per germline. CDR3 sequence: CASSGSRTGRNYGYTF. CDR3 DNA sequence: TGTGCCAGCAGTGGAAGTCGAACAGGGCGCAACTATGGCTACACCTTC.

This clone was seen a single time. The genes are TRBV15 and TRBJ1-2, with D uncertain. This CDR3 spans 13 amino acids. Trimming stripped 1 base from V and 6 bases from J, with 9 bases between. The germline gives CDR1 LNHNV, CDR2 YYDKDF (reference sequence). This CDR3 reads CATSRAGTNGYTF. As DNA, the CDR3 is TGTGCCACCAGCAGAGCAGGAACTAATGGCTACACCTTC.

This rearrangement joins TRBV30 to TRBJ2-1, with TRBD2 matching 13 bases. The germline gives CDR1 GTSNPN, CDR2 SVGIG (reference sequence). This CDR3 is 16 amino acids long. The V segment lost 0 bases and the J segment 10 bases; nucleotides outside the gene matches: 9. Here the CDR3 reads CAWSVRTSGSLGEQFF. The CDR3 DNA sequence: TGTGCCTGGAGTGTGCGGACTAGCGGGAGTTTAGGGGAGCAGTTCTTC.

The chain has TRBV5-1 and TRBJ2-7; D gene uncertain. This CDR3 is built from 16 residues. Germline V lookup: CDR1 SGHRS, CDR2 YFSETQ. With 4 bases removed from V and 3 bases from J, the gap between germline ends came to 20 bases. Written as DNA, the CDR3 is TGCGCCAGCAGCCCCAAAGGATATCCTCTGAACTACGAGCAGTACTTC. Protein product: CASSPKGYPLNYEQYF. Full variable domain (missing parts from reference TRBV5-1 and TRBJ2-7): KAGVTQTPRYLIKTRGQQVTLSCSPISGHRSVSWYQQTPGQGLQFLFEYFSETQRNKGNFPGRFSGRQFSNSRSEMNVSTLELGDSALYLCASSPKGYPLNYEQYFGPGTRLTVT.

This sequence joins TRBV19 and TRBJ1-2; unclear D gene. The CDR3 extends over 15 amino acids. Germline loops: CDR1 LNHDA, CDR2 SQIVND (reference sequence). Between the trimmed V and J ends, which lost 1 base and 4 bases, there was a span of 13 bases. This chain's CDR3 is CASSIGVEGVYGYTF. The DNA of the CDR3 is TGTGCCAGTAGTATAGGGGTAGAAGGAGTCTATGGCTACACCTTC.

V is TRBV9 and J is TRBJ1-1; 7 positions agree with TRBD1. CDR1 is SGDLS and CDR2 is YYNGEE in the germline V gene. V trimming: 0 bases; J trimming: 2 bases; junction bases outside the gene matches: 4. The length of the CDR3 is 15 residues. CDR3 amino acids: CASSVVRQGNTEAFF. The CDR3 nucleotides are TGTGCCAGCAGCGTAGTGAGACAGGGAAACACTGAAGCTTTCTTT.

This rearrangement joins TRBV9 to TRBJ1-2; 9 bases agree with TRBD1. The CDR3 length is 19 residues. CDR1 and CDR2 (germline): SGDLS, YYNGEE. Germline trimming cut 4 bases from V and 5 bases from J; bases unmatched to any gene: 21. The DNA of the CDR3 is TGTGCCAGCAGCCCCAACCTAGGGGGAGGGACAGGGCAGGGATATGGCTACACCTTC. Protein sequence: CASSPNLGGGTGQGYGYTF.

The gene calls are TRBV28 and TRBJ1-3, with unresolved D. Trimming stripped 10 bases from V and 0 bases from J, with 16 bases between. Per the germline V gene, CDR1 is MDHEN and CDR2 is SYDVKM. The CDR3 length is 15 residues. The CDR3: CAISGSGLSGNTIYF. As DNA, the CDR3 is TGTGCCATCTCGGGATCGGGCCTCTCTGGAAACACCATATATTTT.

J is TRBJ1-5 and V is TRBV6-1; TRBD1 agrees at 9 bases. After removal of 7 bases from V and 3 bases from J, the junction contained 7 bases not matched to a gene. The V gene's germline CDR1 is MNHNS and CDR2 SASEGT. The CDR3 totals 15 residues. The DNA of the CDR3 is TGTGCCAGCACCGAGGACAGGGGAAACAATCAGCCCCAGCATTTT. It yields the protein CASTEDRGNNQPQHF.

This chain uses TRBV15 with TRBJ2-7; D not resolved. This CDR3 is 13 amino acids long. Germline assignment: CDR1 LNHNV and CDR2 YYDKDF (reference sequence). Trimming left V 4 bases short and J 3 bases short, with 10 bases between. CDR3 in amino acids: CATSNLDRYEQYF. The DNA for the CDR3 is TGTGCCACCAGCAACTTAGACCGCTACGAGCAGTACTTC.

The chain employs TRBV29-1 and TRBJ1-1, with D unresolved. This CDR3 comprises 14 residues. Trimming pared 4 bases from V and 4 bases from J, leaving 16 bases between. The germline gives CDR1 SQVTM, CDR2 ANQGSEA. Written as DNA, the CDR3 is TGCAGCGTTGTTTTAATGGTTGCCGCCACTGAAGCTTTCTTT. This gives the protein CSVVLMVAATEAFF.

The chain links TRBV18 to TRBJ2-5; 9 nucleotides align to TRBD1. V was pared by 2 bases and J by 5 bases, with 12 bases of the junction left unmatched. The germline V gene has CDR1 KGHSH and CDR2 LQKENI. This CDR3 spans 17 amino acids. CDR3 residues: CASSPRSGNRGPETQYF. The CDR3 region has the DNA TGTGCCAGCTCACCAAGGAGCGGGAACAGGGGGCCTGAGACCCAGTACTTC. Variable domain in full (rest from reference TRBV18 and TRBJ2-5): NAGVMQNPRHLVRRRGQEARLRCSPMKGHSHVYWYRQLPEEGLKFMVYLQKENIIDESGMPKERFSAEFPKEGPSILRIQQVVRGDSAAYFCASSPRSGNRGPETQYFGPGTRLLVL.

This clone was seen a few times. V gene TRBV11-2 combines with J gene TRBJ2-7, with a weak D call TRBD1 (6 bases). The CDR3 extends over 13 amino acids. Per the germline V gene, CDR1 is SGHAT and CDR2 is FQNNGV. Trimming stripped 6 bases from V and 2 bases from J, with 11 bases between. The CDR3 DNA reads as TGTGCCAGCAGTACCGCAGGGGCCTACGAGCAGTACTTC. This encodes CASSTAGAYEQYF. The full variable domain, rest sourced from reference TRBV11-2 and TRBJ2-7, is EAGVAQSPRYKIIEKRQSVAFWCNPISGHATLYWYQQILGQGPKLLIQFQNNGVVDDSQLPKDRFSAERLKGVDSTLKIQPAKLEDSAVYLCASSTAGAYEQYFGPGTRLTVT.

This clone was observed once. The V and J genes are TRBV4-1 and TRBJ1-2; 10 nucleotides align to TRBD1. Unmatched junction bases numbered 9, after V lost 5 bases and J lost 6 bases. Looked up from germline, CDR1 is MGHRA and CDR2 is YSYEKL. CDR3 length equals 15 residues. The CDR3 protein is CASSLGTGERDGYTF. In nucleotides, the CDR3 is TGCGCCAGCAGCTTAGGGACAGGGGAAAGAGATGGCTACACCTTC.

The chain is built from TRBV11-3 and TRBJ2-2; D may be TRBD1 (5 bases). The V end was cut by 4 bases, the J end by 7 bases, with 10 bases between. Germline V gene data show CDR1 as SGHNT and CDR2 as YENEEA. This CDR3 has 13 residues. The CDR3 region has the DNA TGTGCCAGCAGCTCTCAGGGTGGCGGGGAGCTGTTTTTT. Its translation: CASSSQGGGELFF.

This chain connects TRBV6-5 to TRBJ2-7; TRBD2 might be the D (5 bases). The CDR3 extends over 13 amino acids. Trimming pared 2 bases from V and 2 bases from J, leaving 7 bases between. Per the germline V gene, CDR1 is MNHEY and CDR2 is SVGAGI. CDR3 amino acids: CASSYRETYEQYF. The DNA for the CDR3 is TGTGCCAGCAGTTACCGGGAAACCTACGAGCAGTACTTC.

This chain connects TRBV7-2 to TRBJ2-1; TRBD2 is a possible D gene (7 bases). The CDR3 spans 16 residues. Germline lookup yields CDR1 SGHTA and CDR2 FQGNSA. Trimming removed 1 base from V and 10 bases from J, with 20 bases in between. The CDR3 DNA reads TGTGCCAGCAGCTTAGTTGGAGGGAGGGGGATTTGGGAGCAGTTCTTC. Amino acids: CASSLVGGRGIWEQFF.

The chain recombines TRBV5-1 with TRBJ2-7; 9 nucleotides match TRBD1. The germline gives CDR1 SGHRS, CDR2 YFSETQ. V shed 0 bases and J 8 bases; nucleotides not matched to a gene: 12. The CDR3 runs 16 residues. As DNA, the CDR3 is TGCGCCAGCAGCTTGGAACCGACGGGACAGGGCTTACAGCAGTACTTC. This codes for CASSLEPTGQGLQQYF.

The chain links TRBV5-1 to TRBJ2-7; the D is unclear. Between the trimmed V and J ends, which lost 0 bases and 1 base, there was a span of 11 bases. The CDR3 has 15 residues. The germline CDR1 and CDR2 sequences are SGHRS and YFSETQ. CDR3 loop: CASSLDPGISYEQYF. The DNA for the CDR3 is TGCGCCAGCAGCTTGGATCCAGGTATATCCTACGAGCAGTACTTC.

The chain links TRBV5-4 to TRBJ1-2, with D maybe TRBD1 (6 bases). Deletions cut 2 bases from V and 4 bases from J, with 15 bases between. CDR1 is SGHNT, CDR2 YYREEE, per germline (reference sequence). This CDR3 spans 15 amino acids. DNA for the CDR3: TGTGCCAGCAGCTTCCAAAGACAGGCCTCCTATGGCTACACCTTC. It codes for CASSFQRQASYGYTF. The full variable domain, completed using reference TRBV5-4 and TRBJ1-2, is ETGVTQSPTHLIKTRGQQVTLRCSSQSGHNTVSWYQQALGQGPQFIFQYYREEENGRGNFPPRFSGLQFPNYSSELNVNALELDDSALYLCASSFQRQASYGYTFGSGTRLTVV.

V is TRBV7-3 and J is TRBJ2-7; 9 bases fit TRBD1. The germline V gene encodes CDR1 SGHTA and CDR2 FQGTGA. V shed 5 bases, J shed 2 bases, and the junction held 7 bases outside the gene matches. The CDR3 consists of 15 residues. In DNA form, the CDR3 reads TGTGCCAGCAGCCCCCAGGGACAGGGCCCCTACGAGCAGTACTTC. Amino acid sequence: CASSPQGQGPYEQYF.

The chain carries TRBV5-1 and TRBJ2-7; TRBD2 agrees at 8 bases. The J segment lost 7 bases and the V segment lost 4 bases, leaving 13 bases of the junction unmatched. The V gene's germline CDR1 is SGHRS and CDR2 YFSETQ. This CDR3 is 15 amino acids long. The CDR3 loop is CASSPSGLGGVEQYF. The CDR3 nucleotides are TGCGCCAGCAGCCCGTCGGGACTAGGGGGGGTGGAGCAGTACTTC.

Concerning this clone: The same CDR3 also results from other DNA sequences found in this sample. V is TRBV18 and J is TRBJ1-2; D is unclear. Germline V gives CDR1 KGHSH, CDR2 LQKENI. This CDR3 comprises 14 residues. The V end was cut by 2 bases, the J end by 0 bases, with 7 bases between. CDR3 in amino acids: CASSPAQTNYGYTF. In DNA form, the CDR3 reads TGTGCCAGCTCACCAGCGCAGACTAACTATGGCTACACCTTC. The full variable domain, completed using reference TRBV18 and TRBJ1-2, is NAGVMQNPRHLVRRRGQEARLRCSPMKGHSHVYWYRQLPEEGLKFMVYLQKENIIDESGMPKERFSAEFPKEGPSILRIQQVVRGDSAAYFCASSPAQTNYGYTFGSGTRLTVV.

The chain has TRBV2 and TRBJ1-2; no clear D. Germline V gene lookup returns CDR1 SNHLY and CDR2 FYNNEI. The CDR3 consists of 13 residues. Trimming stripped 10 bases from V and 4 bases from J, with 16 bases between. CDR3 loop: CATLPRASYGYTF. CDR3 DNA: TGTGCCACCCTTCCCCGGGCGAGCTATGGCTACACCTTC. The complete variable domain, with remaining parts taken from reference TRBV2 and TRBJ1-2, reads EPEVTQTPSHQVTQMGQEVILRCVPISNHLYFYWYRQILGQKVEFLVSFYNNEISEKSEIFDDQFSVERPDGSNFTLKIRSTKLEDSAMYFCATLPRASYGYTFGSGTRLTVV.

The V and J genes are TRBV25-1 and TRBJ2-1; D unclear. Germline CDR1 and CDR2: MGHDK and SYGVNS. CDR3 length: 14 residues. The V gene lost 4 bases and the J gene lost 5 bases, with 12 bases spanning the gap. In nucleotides, the CDR3 is TGTGCCAGCAGTGGGACCGGGCCGAACAATGAGCAGTTCTTC. Encoded protein: CASSGTGPNNEQFF.

This chain uses TRBV10-2 with TRBJ2-5; 8 bases agree with TRBD2. The CDR3 sequence is 12 residues long. Germline assignment: CDR1 WSHSY and CDR2 SAAADI. J gave up 4 bases and V 8 bases, and 3 bases lay outside the gene matches. This CDR3 reads CASREGGETQYF. The CDR3 region has the DNA TGCGCCAGCCGGGAGGGGGGAGAGACCCAGTACTTC.